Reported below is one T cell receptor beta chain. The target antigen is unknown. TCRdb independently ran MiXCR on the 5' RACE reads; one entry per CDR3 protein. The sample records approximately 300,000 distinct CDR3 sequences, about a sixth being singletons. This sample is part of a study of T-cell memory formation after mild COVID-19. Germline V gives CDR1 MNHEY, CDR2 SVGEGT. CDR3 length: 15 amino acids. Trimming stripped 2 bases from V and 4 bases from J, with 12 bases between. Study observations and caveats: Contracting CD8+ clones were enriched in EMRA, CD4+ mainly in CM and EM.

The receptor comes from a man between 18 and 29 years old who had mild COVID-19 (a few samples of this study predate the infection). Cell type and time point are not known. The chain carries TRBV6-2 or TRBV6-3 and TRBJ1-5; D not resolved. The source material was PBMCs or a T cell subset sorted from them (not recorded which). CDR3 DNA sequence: TGTGCCAGCAGTTACACGGGAACGAAAAATCAGCCCCAGCATTTT. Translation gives CASSYTGTKNQPQHF.